Detailed here is one TCR beta chain. One end of the junction varies from germline; a read error may be responsible. This record comes from a study of blood T cell repertoires in COVID-19. Background on the study: Acute and convalescent COVID-19 samples came from the United States, Italy and Spain.

Germline V gene data show CDR1 as SGHDN and CDR2 as FVKESK. The CDR3 is 13 amino acids. Measured with immunoSEQ multiplex PCR; TCRdb has only the in-frame clones, and not every one. The data hold about 59,000 clones, with 90% to 95% observed a single time. The chain couples TRBV14 to TRBJ2-7, with TRBD1 matching over 8 bases. This clonotype originated in a human donor in a cohort sampled during active COVID-19. Sequences were obtained from peripheral blood. The CDR3 coding sequence is TGTGCCAGCATCCAACCCGGGACAGGACAACCCATTTTC. As protein: CASIQPGTGQPIF.